This T cell receptor beta chain appears in the sequencing data of a study of regulatory T cells in long-lasting Graves disease. The overall study: Those Graves' patients who were newly diagnosed had been on antithyroid drugs under 3 months. Whole-study results and caveats: Tissue studied was limited to peripheral blood, excluding thyroid tissue. TRBV28, TRBJ1-2 and TRBJ2-5 emerged as the favored segments in persistent disease.

Time point: newly diagnosed GD, antithyroid drugs for less than 3 months. Construction of the TCR library relied on RNA isolated from PBMCs. This CDR3 contains 15 residues. The germline V gene has CDR1 LNHDA and CDR2 SQIVND (reference sequence). Trimming removed 3 bases at V and 6 bases at J, with 14 bases between. For this clonotype: As yet, its antigen is unknown.

Libraries of TCR beta came from iRepertoire HTBI primers plus Arm-PCR of CDR3 regions. In TCRdb, the multiplex PCR reads were re-called with MiXCR into one record per CDR3 protein. The data contain 440,000 or so distinct CDR3 sequences, more than 12% of them singletons. This sample was also put to use in a study of T cells in Graves' hyperthyroidism and ophthalmopathy. That paper adds: Researchers ran a first-round RT-PCR on the TCR CDR3 using the HTBI primer set.

Specimen: peripheral blood mononuclear cells (PBMCs), collected at new diagnosis, from a patient treated with antithyroid drugs. V and J are TRBV19 and TRBJ2-2, with D perhaps matching TRBD1 or TRBD2 (5 bases each). The sequence came from a woman aged 25 to 45 with Graves disease. CDR3 in amino acids: CASSIWGKRAGELFF. CDR3 nucleotides: TGTGCCAGTAGTATCTGGGGGAAGCGCGCCGGGGAGCTGTTTTTT.